One sample yielded the 31 T cell receptor beta chains listed below, sequenced in a study of a mutant IDH1 vaccine in newly diagnosed glioma. No antigens are known for them. Libraries were prepared by immunoSEQ multiplex PCR; TCRdb keeps only in-frame clonotypes and omits some of them. The sample comprises tens of thousands of clones, more than 80% of which are singletons, and roughly 0.74% rests with the top ten. The time point was: week 23, last vaccination. A single vaccine dose contained 300 ug of mutant IDH1 20-mer peptide, and topical imiquimod was used with it. The sample was PBMCs, taken from a glioma patient whose treatment included an IDH1 peptide vaccine. Every receptor here comes from a woman aged 45-59 years with glioma.

V and J are TRBV5-1 and TRBJ2-7; 9 nucleotides agree with TRBD2. This CDR3 is built from 17 residues. CDR1 SGHRS and CDR2 YFSETQ come from the germline V gene. The V and J ends lost 0 bases and 1 base, in that order; junction bases with no gene match: 8. For the CDR3, the DNA is TGCGCCAGCAGCTTGGTCTCTAGCGGGGTAATATCCTACGAGCAGTACTTC. Encoded protein: CASSLVSSGVISYEQYF.

This clone was picked up one time. The chain combines TRBV7-3 with TRBJ2-3; 7 positions agree with TRBD1. Looked up from germline, CDR1 is SGHTA and CDR2 is FQGTGA. V lost 1 base, J lost 3 bases, and 4 bases stayed unmatched. The CDR3 runs to 15 residues. DNA of the CDR3: TGTGCCAGCAGCTTAAACTACAGGGGTACAGATACGCAGTATTTT. The encoded protein is CASSLNYRGTDTQYF.

This clone appeared a single time. The V and J genes are TRBV5-1 and TRBJ1-4; TRBD1 is a possible D gene (6 bases). Germline V gene lookup returns CDR1 SGHRS and CDR2 YFSETQ. CDR3 length: 15 amino acids. The V end was cut by 4 bases, the J end by 3 bases, with 13 bases between. CDR3 loop: CASSRQGLANEKLFF. As DNA, the CDR3 is TGCGCCAGCAGCCGCCAGGGGCTAGCTAATGAAAAACTGTTTTTT.

The V and J genes are TRBV5-1 and TRBJ2-5, with 8 bases lining up with TRBD2. The ends lost 0 bases at V and 1 base at J; junction bases unmatched: 5. Germline CDR1 is SGHRS and CDR2 is YFSETQ. This CDR3 spans 16 amino acids. Written as DNA, the CDR3 is TGCGCCAGCAGCTTGGAGCTAGCGGGCCTCCAAGAGACCCAGTACTTC. This codes for CASSLELAGLQETQYF.

The chain carries TRBV7-2 and TRBJ2-1, with D possibly matching TRBD2 (5 bases). The CDR3 runs to 13 residues. Between the trimmed V and J ends, which lost 2 bases and 8 bases, there was a span of 10 bases. Per the germline V gene, CDR1 is SGHTA and CDR2 is FQGNSA. The CDR3 bases are TGTGCCAGCAGCTTAAACGGCGGGCATGAGCAGTTCTTC. Protein product: CASSLNGGHEQFF.

The V call is TRBV10-3, the J call TRBJ2-2; 12 bases are shared with TRBD2. Germline loops: CDR1 ENHRY, CDR2 SYGVKD. V dropped 9 bases and J dropped 4; count of bases not matched to a gene: 3. The CDR3 runs to 14 residues. The CDR3 nucleotides read TGTGCCATGACTAGCGGGAGTCGCACCGGGGAGCTGTTTTTT. Translation: CAMTSGSRTGELFF.

The chain couples TRBV5-6 to TRBJ2-7, with TRBD2 matching 7 bases. The CDR3 is 15 residues long. CDR1 and CDR2 from the germline V gene are SGHDT and YYEEEE. Trimming at V came to 0 bases and at J to 0 bases, leaving 3 bases not matched to a gene. DNA of the CDR3: TGTGCCAGCAGCTTGGTGGCTAGCGGCTCCTACGAGCAGTACTTC. As protein: CASSLVASGSYEQYF.

The chain recombines TRBV28 with TRBJ1-1; TRBD1 is a possible D gene (5 bases). Germline values: CDR1 MDHEN, CDR2 SYDVKM. The CDR3 totals 15 residues. Deletions cut 4 bases from V and 4 bases from J, with 16 bases between. CDR3 DNA sequence: TGTGCCAGCAGTTCCGTCGCCGGGGGATCCACTGAAGCTTTCTTT. It yields the protein CASSSVAGGSTEAFF.

This clone was counted between two and nine times. The CDR3 nucleotides are TGCAGCGTTGATACGGGGGGCTTTGAGCAGTTCTTC. It codes for CSVDTGGFEQFF. This chain uses TRBV29-1 with TRBJ2-1; D possibly corresponds to TRBD2 (7 bases). This CDR3 spans 12 amino acids. With 3 bases removed from V and 9 bases from J, the gap between germline ends came to 12 bases. Germline assignment: CDR1 SQVTM and CDR2 ANQGSEA.

The chain is built from TRBV4-1 and TRBJ2-2; 8 bases are a match to TRBD2. The CDR3 contains 15 residues. Trimming cost V 4 bases and J 7 bases; bases outside gene matches: 8. The germline V gene has CDR1 MGHRA and CDR2 YSYEKL. The DNA for the CDR3 is TGCGCCAGCAGCCTTGCGGGAGGACGCAACGGGGAGCTGTTTTTT. Translation: CASSLAGGRNGELFF.

This sequence joins TRBV5-1 and TRBJ2-5, with D maybe TRBD2 (6 bases). From germline, CDR1 is SGHRS and CDR2 YFSETQ. The V end lost 0 bases, the J end lost 2 bases, and 11 bases lay between the germline ends. This CDR3 comprises 15 residues. The CDR3 DNA sequence: TGCGCCAGCAGCTTGGCGGCAGGGAGGCAAGAGACCCAGTACTTC. It yields the protein CASSLAAGRQETQYF.

The chain recombines TRBV5-1 with TRBJ2-5; TRBD1 aligns across 12 bases. The CDR3 has 17 amino acids. CDR1 and CDR2 from the germline V gene are SGHRS and YFSETQ. V was pared by 4 bases and J by 5 bases, with 12 bases of the junction left unmatched. The CDR3 loop reads CASSPGTGGVWGETQYF. The CDR3 region has the DNA TGCGCCAGCAGCCCCGGGACAGGGGGCGTTTGGGGCGAGACCCAGTACTTC. The full variable domain, its missing parts supplied by reference TRBV5-1 and TRBJ2-5, is KAGVTQTPRYLIKTRGQQVTLSCSPISGHRSVSWYQQTPGQGLQFLFEYFSETQRNKGNFPGRFSGRQFSNSRSEMNVSTLELGDSALYLCASSPGTGGVWGETQYFGPGTRLLVL.

This clone was seen only once. The J gene is TRBJ1-4, the V gene TRBV6-6; the D is unclear. This CDR3 comprises 15 residues. Trimming shortened V by 2 bases and J by 2 bases, and 9 bases separated the two germline ends. Germline loops: CDR1 MNHNY, CDR2 SVGAGI (reference sequence). CDR3: CASSYGGVTNEKLFF. The CDR3 DNA reads as TGTGCCAGCAGTTACGGCGGGGTCACTAATGAAAAACTGTTTTTT.

The sample holds a few counts of this clone. The CDR3 spells CASSSFSGTGELFF. DNA for the CDR3: TGTGCCAGCAGCTCCTTTAGCGGAACCGGGGAGCTGTTTTTT. The chain couples TRBV4-2 to TRBJ2-2; D might be TRBD2 (6 bases). Germline CDR1 LGHNA, CDR2 YNFKEQ. Trimming pared 5 bases from V and 5 bases from J, leaving 12 bases between. The length of the CDR3 is 14 residues.

This sequence joins TRBV6-1 and TRBJ2-7; D tentatively reads TRBD1 or TRBD2 (5 bases each). This CDR3 comprises 15 residues. Trimming left V 7 bases short and J 4 bases short, with 20 bases between. Germline-derived CDR1 and CDR2 are MNHNS and SASEGT. The CDR3 bases are TGTGCCAGCACTCCGGGACCGACCCTTATATACGAGCAGTACTTC. Its protein is CASTPGPTLIYEQYF.

This chain connects TRBV28 to TRBJ1-2; D uncertain. This CDR3 comprises 14 residues. Looked up from germline, CDR1 is MDHEN and CDR2 is SYDVKM. Trimming stripped 0 bases from V and 4 bases from J, with 9 bases between. The CDR3 sequence: CASSLWTDIYGYTF. CDR3 sequence (DNA): TGTGCCAGCAGTTTATGGACCGACATCTATGGCTACACCTTC.

V usage is TRBV2 and J usage is TRBJ2-1, with D unclear. The CDR3 runs to 16 residues. V lost 7 bases and J lost 0, with 16 bases in between. Germline CDR1 and CDR2: SNHLY and FYNNEI. CDR3 loop: CASTPGPFSSYNEQFF. The CDR3 DNA sequence: TGTGCCAGCACTCCAGGACCCTTCAGCTCCTACAATGAGCAGTTCTTC.

The V gene is TRBV19, the J gene TRBJ2-5; TRBD1 is a possible D gene (6 bases). Germline loops: CDR1 LNHDA, CDR2 SQIVND (reference sequence). The CDR3 contains 15 residues. Trimming removed 0 bases from V and 7 bases from J, with 15 bases in between. The CDR3 DNA reads TGTGCCAGTAGTATAGATCATGGGGGCCTGGGGACCCAGTACTTC. Translating gives CASSIDHGGLGTQYF. Full variable domain (rest looked up from reference TRBV19 and TRBJ2-5): DGGITQSPKYLFRKEGQNVTLSCEQNLNHDAMYWYRQDPGQGLRLIYYSQIVNDFQKGDIAEGYSVSREKKESFPLTVTSAQKNPTAFYLCASSIDHGGLGTQYFGPGTRLLVL.

The chain employs TRBV5-1 and TRBJ2-7; D is unresolved. This CDR3 has 11 residues. Germline lookup yields CDR1 SGHRS and CDR2 YFSETQ. V was shortened by 2 bases and J by 0 bases, with 0 bases between the two germline ends. The CDR3 spells CASSFSYEQYF. CDR3 bases: TGCGCCAGCAGCTTCTCCTACGAGCAGTACTTC.

The V and J genes are TRBV7-9 and TRBJ2-1; D gene uncertain. CDR1 and CDR2 (germline): SEHNR, FQNEAQ (reference sequence). CDR3 size: 12 residues. V was pared by 6 bases and J by 10 bases, with 13 bases between. CDR3 in DNA: TGTGCCAGCAGTTCGACCGCGAACGAGCAGTTCTTC. Protein: CASSSTANEQFF. The complete variable domain, with remaining parts taken from reference TRBV7-9 and TRBJ2-1, reads DTGVSQNPRHKITKRGQNVTFRCDPISEHNRLYWYRQTLGQGPEFLTYFQNEAQLEKSRLLSDRFSAERPKGSFSTLEIQRTEQGDSAMYLCASSSTANEQFFGPGTRLTVL.

The chain uses TRBV7-2 and TRBJ2-5, with 7 nucleotides matching TRBD1. Unmatched junction bases numbered 7, after V lost 4 bases and J lost 2 bases. The V gene's germline CDR1 is SGHTA and CDR2 FQGNSA. This CDR3 comprises 15 residues. The CDR3 bases are TGTGCCAGCAGCTCGCAACAGGGGTGGCAAGAGACCCAGTACTTC. Encoded protein: CASSSQQGWQETQYF.

This rearrangement joins TRBV7-2 to TRBJ2-7; D is ambiguous. CDR3 size: 15 residues. V was clipped by 2 bases and J by 6 bases, with 17 bases between them. The V gene's germline CDR1 is SGHTA and CDR2 FQGNSA. CDR3 coding DNA: TGTGCCAGCAGCTTACGCCCGACGGGCGCTGGCGAGCAGTACTTC. Protein product: CASSLRPTGAGEQYF.

This clone was counted between two and nine times. The rearrangement uses TRBV5-1 and TRBJ2-1; the D gene could be TRBD1 or TRBD2 (5 bases each). There are 15 residues in the CDR3. The germline V gene has CDR1 SGHRS and CDR2 YFSETQ. Trimming left V 1 base short and J 2 bases short, with 10 bases between. CDR3 protein: CASSLRGATYNEQFF. In DNA form, the CDR3 reads TGCGCCAGCAGCTTGAGAGGGGCCACCTACAATGAGCAGTTCTTC. The whole variable domain, filled in from reference TRBV5-1 and TRBJ2-1, reads KAGVTQTPRYLIKTRGQQVTLSCSPISGHRSVSWYQQTPGQGLQFLFEYFSETQRNKGNFPGRFSGRQFSNSRSEMNVSTLELGDSALYLCASSLRGATYNEQFFGPGTRLTVL.

This clone was detected once. This chain joins TRBV6-5 and TRBJ2-3, with D tentatively TRBD1 or TRBD2 (5 bases each). Trimming left V 5 bases short and J 2 bases short, with 11 bases between. The CDR3 contains 14 residues. Germline assignment: CDR1 MNHEY and CDR2 SVGAGI. This CDR3 is CASSRDRPTDTQYF. CDR3 nucleotide sequence: TGTGCCAGCAGTCGGGACCGGCCCACAGATACGCAGTATTTT.

V usage is TRBV5-5 and J usage is TRBJ1-2, with 10 bases aligning to TRBD1. The CDR3 is made up of 14 amino acids. The V and J ends lost 4 bases and 2 bases, in that order; junction bases with no gene match: 2. CDR1 is SGHKS, CDR2 YYEKEE, per germline (reference sequence). The CDR3 protein is CASSLGQGNYGYTF. For the CDR3, the DNA is TGTGCCAGCAGCCTGGGACAGGGGAACTATGGCTACACCTTC.

The chain employs TRBV10-3 and TRBJ1-5, with TRBD1 matching 7 bases. The CDR3 loop spans 15 amino acids. The germline V gene encodes CDR1 ENHRY and CDR2 SYGVKD. Trimming cost V 10 bases and J 5 bases; bases outside gene matches: 14. CDR3 sequence: CATRGGGGKDQPQHF. CDR3 nucleotide sequence: TGTGCCACCAGGGGGGGAGGGGGAAAGGATCAGCCCCAGCATTTT.

The chain recombines TRBV5-1 with TRBJ2-1, with TRBD2 matching 10 bases. Per the germline V gene, CDR1 is SGHRS and CDR2 is YFSETQ. The CDR3 covers 15 residues. The V gene end was trimmed by 3 bases and the J gene end by 9 bases; junction bases not matched to a gene: 9. CDR3 sequence: CASSSGTSASGEQFF. The CDR3 nucleotides are TGCGCCAGCAGCTCCGGGACTAGCGCTTCCGGTGAGCAGTTCTTC.

The chain couples TRBV5-3 to TRBJ1-1; weak D call: TRBD1 (5 bases). Being an ORF, TRBV5-3 has a function that is uncertain. The V end lost 4 bases, the J end lost 4 bases, and 20 bases lay between the germline ends. CDR3 size: 16 residues. The CDR3 here is CARSPAVGRQGTEAFF. The CDR3 region has the DNA TGTGCCAGAAGCCCCGCCGTGGGGCGGCAGGGCACTGAAGCTTTCTTT.

The V gene is TRBV27, the J gene TRBJ2-1; TRBD2 agrees at 7 bases. The CDR3 is 14 amino acids. V lost 2 bases, J lost 9 bases, and 7 bases stayed unmatched. Germline CDR1 and CDR2: MNHEY and SMNVEV (reference sequence). The CDR3 nucleotides are TGTGCCAGCAGTTTAGCGGGAGCTGGGGCTGAGCAGTTCTTC. It encodes CASSLAGAGAEQFF.

The chain joins TRBV7-9 to TRBJ2-7; TRBD1 matches at 7 bases. Germline V gives CDR1 SEHNR, CDR2 FQNEAQ (reference sequence). CDR3 length equals 13 residues. Unmatched junction bases numbered 10, after V lost 10 bases and J lost 4 bases. Here the CDR3 reads CATNYLRGYEQYF. CDR3 bases: TGTGCCACGAACTACCTCAGGGGGTACGAGCAGTACTTC.

The V and J genes are TRBV11-2 and TRBJ1-2, with TRBD1 identical over 8 bases. V dropped 2 bases and J dropped 4; count of bases not matched to a gene: 6. The CDR3 totals 15 residues. CDR1 SGHAT and CDR2 FQNNGV come from the germline V gene. The CDR3 region is CASSLSGGGVYGYTF. CDR3 in DNA: TGTGCCAGCAGCTTATCAGGGGGCGGTGTCTATGGCTACACCTTC.